These T cell receptor beta chains were read from a single sample in a study of blood T cell repertoires in COVID-19. Sequencing used immunoSEQ multiplex PCR; TCRdb keeps in-frame clones, though not all of them. This table has over 140,000 clones, about 77% appearing once. Sequenced input: peripheral blood. The receptors were sampled from a woman in her fifties or sixties with active or convalescent COVID-19. Both conserved end residues are part of each CDR3. The D gene is left open where the match is weak. Not all rows give a size; the values are once, few, many and, for expanded clones, a class.

clone size: .
J gene: TRBJ1-2
D gene: .
V gene: TRBV5-4
CDR3 protein: CASSLGRVKTANYGYTF
CDR3 DNA: TGTGCCAGCAGCTTGGGCAGGGTGAAAACGGCTAACTATGGCTACACCTTC

clone size: .
J gene: TRBJ1-1
D gene: .
V gene: TRBV4-2
CDR3 protein: CASSQAIDSIEAFF
CDR3 DNA: TGTGCCAGCAGCCAAGCAATCGACAGTATTGAAGCTTTCTTT

clone size: .
J gene: TRBJ2-3
D gene: .
V gene: TRBV9
CDR3 protein: CASRPLSSEFTDTQYF
CDR3 DNA: TGTGCCAGCAGACCTCTTAGCAGCGAGTTCACAGATACGCAGTATTTT

clone size: .
J gene: TRBJ2-3
D gene: .
V gene: TRBV6-2/TRBV6-3
CDR3 protein: CASSKGVTTDTQYF
CDR3 DNA: TGTGCCAGCAGTAAGGGGGTTACCACAGATACGCAGTATTTT

clone size: .
J gene: TRBJ1-4
D gene: .
V gene: TRBV21-1
CDR3 protein: CASSPYQQYGNSFNEKLFF
CDR3 DNA: TGTGCCAGCAGCCCTTACCAACAGTACGGGAACAGCTTTAATGAAAAACTGTTTTTT

clone size: .
J gene: TRBJ2-3
D gene: .
V gene: TRBV5-1
CDR3 protein: CASSDRGGIWPDTQYF
CDR3 DNA: TGCGCCAGCAGCGACCGTGGCGGGATATGGCCCGATACGCAGTATTTT

clone size: once
J gene: TRBJ2-5
D gene: TRBD1
V gene: TRBV7-2
CDR3 protein: CASSRDRGLEETQYF
CDR3 DNA: TGTGCCAGCAGCCGGGACAGGGGCTTAGAAGAGACCCAGTACTTC

clone size: .
J gene: TRBJ1-5
D gene: .
V gene: TRBV6-1
CDR3 protein: CASSEAGQASYQPQHF
CDR3 DNA: TGTGCCAGCAGTGAAGCGGGCCAGGCCTCATATCAGCCCCAGCATTTT

clone size: .
J gene: TRBJ2-7
D gene: .
V gene: TRBV3-1/TRBV3-2
CDR3 protein: CASRKSASRNYEQYF
CDR3 DNA: TGTGCCAGCAGGAAATCGGCTAGCAGAAACTACGAGCAGTACTTC

clone size: .
J gene: TRBJ1-3
D gene: TRBD1
V gene: TRBV5-6
CDR3 protein: CASSLVGRGSGNTIYF
CDR3 DNA: TGTGCCAGCAGCTTGGTTGGCAGGGGGAGTGGAAACACCATATATTTT

clone size: .
J gene: TRBJ2-7
D gene: .
V gene: TRBV15
CDR3 protein: CATSRDRGSGSKYF
CDR3 DNA: TGTGCCACCAGCAGAGATCGGGGTTCGGGGAGTAAGTACTTC

clone size: once
J gene: TRBJ2-1
D gene: TRBD1
V gene: TRBV11-3
CDR3 protein: CASSPDRGSYNEQFF
CDR3 DNA: TGTGCCAGCAGTCCCGACAGGGGCTCCTACAATGAGCAGTTCTTC

clone size: .
J gene: TRBJ2-3
D gene: .
V gene: TRBV21-1
CDR3 protein: CASSKGEASGSHTDTQYF
CDR3 DNA: TGTGCCAGCAGCAAAGGAGAGGCTAGCGGGAGTCATACAGATACGCAGTATTTT

clone size: .
J gene: TRBJ2-7
D gene: TRBD2
V gene: TRBV4-3
CDR3 protein: CASSQGTSGSSYEQYF
CDR3 DNA: TGCGCCAGCAGCCAAGGGACTAGCGGGTCTTCCTACGAGCAGTACTTC

clone size: .
J gene: TRBJ1-2
D gene: TRBD1
V gene: TRBV18
CDR3 protein: CASSPAGQGDYGYTF
CDR3 DNA: TGTGCCAGCTCACCAGCTGGACAGGGTGACTATGGCTACACCTTC

clone size: few
J gene: TRBJ2-2
D gene: TRBD2
V gene: TRBV2
CDR3 protein: CASSELAGGGNTGELFF
CDR3 DNA: TGTGCCAGCAGTGAATTAGCGGGGGGCGGGAACACCGGGGAGCTGTTTTTT

clone size: .
J gene: TRBJ1-3
D gene: .
V gene: TRBV9
CDR3 protein: CASSGGGGTGNTIYF
CDR3 DNA: TGTGCCAGCAGCGGAGGAGGTGGAACTGGAAACACCATATATTTT

clone size: .
J gene: TRBJ2-2
D gene: TRBD2
V gene: TRBV7-9
CDR3 protein: CASSQQAGVATGELFF
CDR3 DNA: TGTGCCAGCAGTCAGCAGGCGGGAGTAGCGACCGGGGAGCTGTTTTTT

clone size: .
J gene: TRBJ2-3
D gene: TRBD2
V gene: TRBV6-6
CDR3 protein: CASSPFSGGGNTDTQYF
CDR3 DNA: TGTGCCAGCAGTCCATTTAGCGGGGGAGGTAACACAGATACGCAGTATTTT

clone size: .
J gene: TRBJ1-1
D gene: .
V gene: TRBV14
CDR3 protein: CASSPGLDTEAFF
CDR3 DNA: TGTGCCAGCAGCCCCGGGTTGGACACTGAAGCTTTCTTT

clone size: .
J gene: TRBJ1-2
D gene: .
V gene: TRBV28
CDR3 protein: CASSLETAYGYTF
CDR3 DNA: TGTGCCAGCAGTTTGGAGACAGCCTATGGCTACACCTTC

clone size: .
J gene: TRBJ1-3
D gene: .
V gene: TRBV21-1
CDR3 protein: CASLKRRLISSGNTIYF
CDR3 DNA: TGTGCCAGCCTGAAAAGGCGGCTCATCTCCTCTGGAAACACCATATATTTT

clone size: .
J gene: TRBJ1-2
D gene: .
V gene: TRBV10-2
CDR3 protein: CASSESFQAHGYTF
CDR3 DNA: TGCGCCAGCAGTGAGTCGTTCCAAGCGCATGGCTACACCTTC

clone size: .
J gene: TRBJ2-5
D gene: .
V gene: TRBV5-4
CDR3 protein: CASSAGDAGRETQYF
CDR3 DNA: TGTGCCAGCAGCGCCGGGGACGCGGGGAGGGAGACCCAGTACTTC

clone size: .
J gene: TRBJ1-3
D gene: .
V gene: TRBV19
CDR3 protein: CASSITDSRNTIYF
CDR3 DNA: TGTGCCAGTAGTATAACGGACAGCCGAAACACCATATATTTT

clone size: many
J gene: TRBJ2-7
D gene: TRBD1
V gene: TRBV9
CDR3 protein: CASSAGTGDTYEQYF
CDR3 DNA: TGTGCCAGCAGCGCGGGGACAGGGGATACCTACGAGCAGTACTTC

clone size: .
J gene: TRBJ1-2
D gene: .
V gene: TRBV20-1
CDR3 protein: CSATGSYGYTF
CDR3 DNA: TGCAGTGCCACAGGGTCCTATGGCTACACCTTC

clone size: .
J gene: TRBJ2-7
D gene: TRBD1
V gene: TRBV28
CDR3 protein: CASSIGQGASEQYF
CDR3 DNA: TGTGCCAGCAGTATCGGACAGGGGGCATCGGAGCAGTACTTC

clone size: .
J gene: TRBJ2-5
D gene: TRBD2
V gene: TRBV11-1
CDR3 protein: CASSNPSGGVGETQYF
CDR3 DNA: TGTGCCAGCAGCAACCCTAGCGGGGGGGTTGGAGAGACCCAGTACTTC

clone size: .
J gene: TRBJ1-1
D gene: .
V gene: TRBV14
CDR3 protein: CASSPLVRGSFF
CDR3 DNA: TGTGCCAGCAGCCCCCTGGTCAGGGGATCTTTCTTT

clone size: .
J gene: TRBJ1-2
D gene: .
V gene: TRBV6-5
CDR3 protein: CASRGRQLGGYTF
CDR3 DNA: TGTGCCAGCAGGGGCAGACAGCTTGGCGGCTACACCTTC

clone size: .
J gene: TRBJ2-1
D gene: TRBD2
V gene: TRBV19
CDR3 protein: CASSVGRGAYNEQFF
CDR3 DNA: TGTGCCAGTAGTGTGGGGCGGGGGGCCTACAATGAGCAGTTCTTC

clone size: .
J gene: TRBJ1-2
D gene: TRBD1
V gene: TRBV3-1/TRBV3-2
CDR3 protein: CASSQGQGASGYTF
CDR3 DNA: TGTGCCAGCAGCCAGGGACAGGGGGCGAGTGGCTACACCTTC

clone size: .
J gene: TRBJ2-7
D gene: .
V gene: TRBV5-1
CDR3 protein: CASSWSPSANYEQYF
CDR3 DNA: TGCGCCAGCAGCTGGAGCCCTAGCGCTAACTACGAGCAGTACTTC

clone size: few
J gene: TRBJ1-2
D gene: .
V gene: TRBV6-2/TRBV6-3
CDR3 protein: CASSYMTGNYGYTF
CDR3 DNA: TGTGCCAGCAGTTACATGACAGGAAACTATGGCTACACCTTC

clone size: .
J gene: TRBJ1-1
D gene: .
V gene: TRBV7-3
CDR3 protein: CASSLGGMNTEAFF
CDR3 DNA: TGTGCCAGCAGCCTCGGAGGCATGAACACTGAAGCTTTCTTT

clone size: .
J gene: TRBJ1-1
D gene: .
V gene: TRBV6-5
CDR3 protein: CASSYSTERDTEAFF
CDR3 DNA: TGTGCCAGCAGTTACTCGACGGAGAGGGACACTGAAGCTTTCTTT

clone size: .
J gene: TRBJ2-3
D gene: .
V gene: TRBV5-1
CDR3 protein: CASSLVDPGLDTQYF
CDR3 DNA: TGCGCCAGCAGCTTGGTCGATCCAGGGTTGGATACGCAGTATTTT

clone size: .
J gene: TRBJ1-5
D gene: TRBD1
V gene: TRBV11-2
CDR3 protein: CASSRGTADSNQPQHF
CDR3 DNA: TGTGCCAGCAGCCGAGGGACAGCCGATAGCAATCAGCCCCAGCATTTT

clone size: .
J gene: TRBJ2-2
D gene: .
V gene: TRBV24-1
CDR3 protein: CATSDSSGHSPDGKLFF
CDR3 DNA: TGTGCCACCAGTGATTCCTCGGGACACAGCCCGGATGGGAAGCTGTTTTTT

clone size: .
J gene: TRBJ2-3
D gene: TRBD2
V gene: TRBV5-1
CDR3 protein: CASSLVSGITDTQYF
CDR3 DNA: TGCGCCAGCAGCTTGGTTAGCGGGATCACAGATACGCAGTATTTT

clone size: .
J gene: TRBJ2-1
D gene: TRBD2
V gene: TRBV7-3
CDR3 protein: CASSLAAGGYNEQFF
CDR3 DNA: TGTGCCAGCAGTCTCGCCGCGGGAGGCTACAATGAGCAGTTCTTC

clone size: .
J gene: TRBJ2-7
D gene: TRBD1
V gene: TRBV4-1
CDR3 protein: CASSQEGRDSYEQYF
CDR3 DNA: TGCGCCAGCAGCCAAGAAGGTAGGGACAGTTACGAGCAGTACTTC

clone size: .
J gene: TRBJ2-3
D gene: .
V gene: TRBV10-3
CDR3 protein: CAISQAFTDTQYF
CDR3 DNA: TGTGCCATCAGCCAGGCTTTCACAGATACGCAGTATTTT

clone size: .
J gene: TRBJ1-2
D gene: .
V gene: TRBV30
CDR3 protein: CAWSGGLYGYTF
CDR3 DNA: TGTGCCTGGAGTGGGGGCCTATATGGCTACACCTTC